This T cell receptor (beta chain) was found in a study of coeliac disease. Findings and caveats of the study: The authors judged this method unsuitable for unbiased gliadin-specific T cell detection. In active celiac disease, intraepithelial and lamina propria TRB and TRG repertoires were less clonal than controls. Of coeliac lamina propria samples, about 45% of the 18 held published gliadin-specific TRB sequences, versus 1 of 6 controls. Intraepithelial and lamina propria fractions were not highly pure, so cross-contamination was possible.

The table came from immunoSEQ multiplex PCR; TCRdb's copy has only in-frame clones and leaves some out. This table has roughly 4,600 clones, 72% appearing once. As regards this clone: What it binds is unknown.

The CDR3 spans 16 residues. CDR1 and CDR2 from the germline V gene are SGHDT and YYEEEE. The ends were cut back, 4 bases at V and 3 bases at J, with 19 bases in the middle. Sequencing was done on a sample of lymphocytes from the gut lamina propria. This receptor was obtained from a man in his late teens or twenties with celiac disease on a gluten-free diet. This chain joins TRBV5-6 and TRBJ1-1; perhaps TRBD1 as D (6 bases). CDR3 protein: CASSTRTATKHTEAFF. DNA for the CDR3: TGTGCCAGCAGCACTCGGACAGCGACGAAACACACTGAAGCTTTCTTT.